This paragraph covers one T cell receptor (beta chain) sequence. Its antigen is still unknown. The sample comes from a study of T cell responses to AZD1222 COVID-19 vaccine. Study-wide results and caveats: The donor cohort was predominantly white British with a female majority, and clonal diversity may have been underestimated.

Generated by immunoSEQ multiplex PCR, the TCRdb table keeps only in-frame clones and is missing some. The sample contains 65,000 to 95,000 clones, 92% of which appear only once. This TCR was sampled from an adult in good health. The material sequenced was peripheral blood, taken on day 0 of MenACWY control vaccination.

CDR3 in amino acids: CASSALGETQYF. The CDR3 DNA reads as TGTGCCAGCAGTGCTTTGGGAGAGACCCAGTACTTC. J is TRBJ2-5 and V is TRBV7-9; D not certain. The CDR3 extends over 12 amino acids. Germline CDR1 is SEHNR and CDR2 is FQNEAQ (reference sequence). The germline V and J ends were trimmed by 6 bases and 4 bases, with 9 bases remaining between them.